The 7 T cell receptor beta chains listed next were all sequenced from one sample in a study of T cell clonality in common variable immunodeficiency. Produced via immunoSEQ multiplex PCR; TCRdb's table is partial and in-frame only. Listed here are approximately 46,000 clones without any singletons, the top ten holding 5% to 6.5%. The sequenced material came from peripheral blood mononuclear cells. The receptors were sampled from a person aged 18 to 75 in good health.

This clone came up many times. The sequence runs out 3 residues before the end of the CDR3; the remainder is reconstructed from the germline J gene. The V and J genes are TRBV30 and TRBJ1-5; D might be TRBD1 (6 bases). Per the germline V gene, CDR1 is GTSNPN and CDR2 is SVGIG (reference sequence). There are 13 residues in the CDR3. V was pared by 2 bases and J by 7 bases, with 12 bases between. The sequenced CDR3 bases are TGTGCCTGGAGTAGAAAAGGGGGACAGCCC. Encoded protein: CAWSRKGGQP. The full CDR3 sequence reads CAWSRKGGQPQHF.

This clone showed up just a few times. Since a much larger clone is just one base distant, this may be a read error. The CDR3 reads CASKPQGGFQPQYF. CDR3 DNA, as far as it was read: TGTGCCAGCAAGCCGCAGGGAGGGTTTCAGCCG. The chain links TRBV2 to TRBJ2-3; 7 bases fit TRBD2. The CDR3 is cut off 3 residues early in the read; its end comes from the germline J gene. The CDR3 loop spans 14 amino acids. CDR1 and CDR2 (germline): SNHLY, FYNNEI. The full variable domain, completed using reference TRBV2 and TRBJ2-3, is EPEVTQTPSHQVTQMGQEVILRCVPISNHLYFYWYRQILGQKVEFLVSFYNNEISEKSEIFDDQFSVERPDGSNFTLKIRSTKLEDSAMYFCASKPQGGFQPQYFGPGTRLTVL.

This clone was seen ten or more times. The CDR3 end falls 3 residues outside the read, so it is completed with the germline J gene. The rearrangement joins TRBV7-9 to TRBJ1-5; 9 bases fit TRBD1. The V gene's germline CDR1 is SEHNR and CDR2 FQNEAQ (reference sequence). Trimming removed 5 bases from V and 4 bases from J; junction bases left unmatched: 6. The CDR3 contains 15 residues. The CDR3 region is CASSRGTGSNQPQHF. The sequenced part of the CDR3 DNA is TGTGCCAGCAGCCGAGGGACAGGGTCAAATCAGCCC.

This clone was seen repeatedly, ten times or more. The read is 3 residues too short to cover the CDR3 end, so that end is filled in from the germline J gene. The chain combines TRBV4-2 with TRBJ1-2; TRBD1 might be the D (5 bases). Looked up from germline, CDR1 is LGHNA and CDR2 is YNFKEQ. The CDR3 runs to 15 residues. The sequenced CDR3 bases are TGTGCCAGCAGCCAAGGCTCGGACACCGCTTGGGGC. This codes for CASSQGSDTAWG. From start to end, the CDR3 is CASSQGSDTAWGYTF.

This clone has ten or more counts. The read terminates 3 residues ahead of where the CDR3 ends, so the germline J gene completes it. The V gene is TRBV4-1, the J gene TRBJ2-7; 7 nucleotides line up with TRBD1. The CDR3 covers 13 residues. Unmatched junction bases numbered 6, after V lost 4 bases and J lost 6 bases. The V gene's germline CDR1 is MGHRA and CDR2 YSYEKL. CDR3 bases read: TGCGCCAGCAGCCCGGGACAGCGAAGCGAG. Its translation is CASSPGQRSE. The full CDR3 is CASSPGQRSEQYF.

This clone was picked up a small number of times. The sequence runs out 3 residues before the end of the CDR3; the remainder is reconstructed from the germline J gene. The V call is TRBV30, the J call TRBJ2-3; 9 nucleotides agree with TRBD2. This CDR3 region has 15 residues. CDR1 and CDR2 from the germline V gene are GTSNPN and SVGIG (reference sequence). CDR3 DNA (partial): TGTGCCTGGAGTGTATGGACTAGCGTTCGGGAGACG. Residues: CAWSVWTSVRET. The whole CDR3 protein is CAWSVWTSVRETQYF.

There are many counts of this clone. The read stops 3 residues short of the end of the CDR3; the missing end is completed from the germline J gene. This chain joins TRBV19 and TRBJ1-5, with 11 bases identical to TRBD1. The CDR3 extends over 16 amino acids. V was clipped by 5 bases and J by 1 base; unmatched bases: 4. CDR1 LNHDA and CDR2 SQIVND come from the germline V gene (reference sequence). The CDR3: CASSPGQGASNQPQHF. The CDR3 bases that were read are TGTGCCAGTAGTCCTGGACAGGGGGCGAGCAATCAGCCC. The full variable domain, with the rest looked up from reference TRBV19 and TRBJ1-5, is DGGITQSPKYLFRKEGQNVTLSCEQNLNHDAMYWYRQDPGQGLRLIYYSQIVNDFQKGDIAEGYSVSREKKESFPLTVTSAQKNPTAFYLCASSPGQGASNQPQHFGDGTRLSIL.